This is a list of T cell receptor beta chains from one sample in a study of sequential checkpoint blockade in melanoma. Clones were sequenced by immunoSEQ multiplex PCR, and TCRdb holds only the in-frame ones, with some missing. The sample lists 15,000 to 20,000 clones, more than 25% occurring once. This specimen consisted of tumor tissue (inferred from file names), obtained from a patient given nivolumab and ipilimumab in sequence. Receptors originate from a human donor with melanoma. CDR3s include the opening cysteine and the closing phenylalanine or tryptophan. A D gene is named only where the DNA matches it firmly. Size values are once, few and many counts, or a class for expanded clones, and some rows have none.

v_call: TRBV7-6; j_call: TRBJ2-7; d_call: TRBD1; clone_size: few; cdr3_aa: CASSPRDSSYEQYF; cdr3_nt: TGTGCCAGCAGCCCCCGGGACAGTTCCTACGAGCAGTACTTC
v_call: TRBV16; j_call: TRBJ2-7; d_call: TRBD2; clone_size: NA; cdr3_aa: CASSQRGLAGGGESSYEQYF; cdr3_nt: TGTGCCAGCAGCCAAAGAGGTCTAGCGGGGGGCGGCGAAAGTTCCTACGAGCAGTACTTC
v_call: TRBV5-1; j_call: TRBJ2-7; d_call: TRBD1; clone_size: NA; cdr3_aa: CASSLEVGTGVNEQYF; cdr3_nt: TGCGCCAGCAGCTTGGAAGTCGGGACAGGGGTTAACGAGCAGTACTTC
v_call: TRBV14; j_call: TRBJ2-7; d_call: NA; clone_size: NA; cdr3_aa: CASSQETEYTGKPLYEQYF; cdr3_nt: TGTGCCAGCAGCCAAGAGACCGAGTATACAGGGAAACCACTCTACGAGCAGTACTTC
v_call: TRBV30; j_call: TRBJ1-1; d_call: NA; clone_size: few; cdr3_aa: CAWTRRYGTEAFF; cdr3_nt: TGTGCCTGGACCAGGCGGTACGGCACTGAAGCTTTCTTT
v_call: TRBV9; j_call: TRBJ2-1; d_call: TRBD2; clone_size: NA; cdr3_aa: CASSVLAGPSYNEQFF; cdr3_nt: TGTGCCAGCAGCGTACTAGCGGGACCTTCCTACAATGAGCAGTTCTTC
v_call: TRBV11-3; j_call: TRBJ2-3; d_call: NA; clone_size: many; cdr3_aa: CASSRTGASTDTQYF; cdr3_nt: TGTGCCAGCAGTCGGACTGGGGCTAGCACAGATACGCAGTATTTT
v_call: TRBV5-1; j_call: TRBJ2-7; d_call: TRBD2; clone_size: NA; cdr3_aa: CASSTGRSMGLAEKSYEQYF; cdr3_nt: TGCGCCAGCAGCACAGGACGATCAATGGGACTAGCGGAGAAATCCTACGAGCAGTACTTC
v_call: TRBV6-8; j_call: TRBJ2-3; d_call: TRBD2; clone_size: NA; cdr3_aa: CASGAGGEDTQYF; cdr3_nt: TGTGCCAGCGGAGCGGGGGGGGAGGATACGCAGTATTTT
v_call: TRBV28; j_call: TRBJ2-7; d_call: NA; clone_size: NA; cdr3_aa: CASTRGRPDYEQYF; cdr3_nt: TGTGCCAGCACCCGGGGGCGCCCAGACTACGAGCAGTACTTC
v_call: TRBV19; j_call: TRBJ2-1; d_call: TRBD2; clone_size: NA; cdr3_aa: CASSPRGVSGSNEQFF; cdr3_nt: TGTGCCAGTAGCCCGAGAGGGGTGAGCGGGAGTAATGAGCAGTTCTTC
v_call: TRBV6-8; j_call: TRBJ2-1; d_call: NA; clone_size: few; cdr3_aa: CASSPYSSGEQFF; cdr3_nt: TGTGCCAGCAGCCCCTACAGTTCCGGTGAGCAGTTCTTC
v_call: TRBV29-1; j_call: TRBJ1-1; d_call: NA; clone_size: NA; cdr3_aa: CSVEDLGGNTEAFF; cdr3_nt: TGCAGCGTTGAAGATCTAGGGGGGAACACTGAAGCTTTCTTT
v_call: TRBV11-3; j_call: TRBJ1-6; d_call: NA; clone_size: many; cdr3_aa: CASSFQGSGNSPLHF; cdr3_nt: TGTGCCAGCAGCTTCCAGGGGAGCGGGAATTCACCCCTCCACTTT
v_call: TRBV11-3; j_call: TRBJ2-5; d_call: TRBD2; clone_size: few; cdr3_aa: CASSLAGVLETQYF; cdr3_nt: TGTGCCAGCAGCTTGGCGGGAGTGTTGGAGACCCAGTACTTC
v_call: TRBV11-3; j_call: TRBJ2-1; d_call: NA; clone_size: few; cdr3_aa: CASSWDLSSYNEQFF; cdr3_nt: TGTGCCAGCAGCTGGGACTTGTCCTCCTACAATGAGCAGTTCTTC
v_call: TRBV6-8; j_call: TRBJ2-3; d_call: NA; clone_size: few; cdr3_aa: CASREWGTDTQYF; cdr3_nt: TGTGCCAGCAGAGAGTGGGGCACAGATACGCAGTATTTT
v_call: TRBV6-8; j_call: TRBJ2-5; d_call: TRBD2; clone_size: NA; cdr3_aa: CASSPGSGGVTSETQYF; cdr3_nt: TGTGCCAGCAGCCCCGGCAGCGGGGGGGTAACATCGGAGACCCAGTACTTC
v_call: TRBV6-8; j_call: TRBJ1-1; d_call: NA; clone_size: NA; cdr3_aa: CASSSGGRGTEAFF; cdr3_nt: TGTGCCAGCAGTTCTGGGGGGCGCGGCACTGAAGCTTTCTTT
v_call: TRBV6-8; j_call: TRBJ2-1; d_call: TRBD2; clone_size: NA; cdr3_aa: CASSYWTSGDNEQFF; cdr3_nt: TGTGCCAGCAGTTACTGGACTAGCGGCGACAATGAGCAGTTCTTC
v_call: TRBV19; j_call: TRBJ2-2; d_call: NA; clone_size: NA; cdr3_aa: CASRSGTENTGELFF; cdr3_nt: TGTGCCAGTAGGTCAGGGACGGAAAACACCGGGGAGCTGTTTTTT
v_call: TRBV19; j_call: TRBJ2-1; d_call: NA; clone_size: few; cdr3_aa: CASNSLRDAVNEQFF; cdr3_nt: TGTGCCAGTAATTCCCTGCGGGACGCAGTCAATGAGCAGTTCTTC
v_call: TRBV11-3; j_call: TRBJ1-1; d_call: TRBD1; clone_size: many; cdr3_aa: CASSLLSGGRTEAFF; cdr3_nt: TGTGCCAGCAGCTTGCTTTCAGGGGGTCGGACTGAAGCTTTCTTT
v_call: TRBV19; j_call: TRBJ2-7; d_call: NA; clone_size: NA; cdr3_aa: CASSINSETYEQYF; cdr3_nt: TGTGCCAGTAGTATAAACAGTGAGACTTACGAGCAGTACTTC
v_call: TRBV25-1; j_call: TRBJ2-5; d_call: NA; clone_size: NA; cdr3_aa: CASRDPNQETQYF; cdr3_nt: TGTGCCAGCAGAGACCCTAATCAAGAGACCCAGTACTTC
v_call: TRBV30; j_call: TRBJ1-5; d_call: NA; clone_size: NA; cdr3_aa: CAWSVPRRNQPQHF; cdr3_nt: TGTGCCTGGAGTGTACCCAGGAGGAATCAGCCCCAGCATTTT
v_call: TRBV29-1; j_call: TRBJ1-1; d_call: TRBD1; clone_size: few; cdr3_aa: CSSRDSGYTEAFF; cdr3_nt: TGCAGCTCCCGGGACAGTGGTTATACTGAAGCTTTCTTT
v_call: TRBV11-3; j_call: TRBJ2-6; d_call: TRBD2; clone_size: many; cdr3_aa: CASRERSGLAGGAGANVLTF; cdr3_nt: TGTGCCAGCAGGGAACGATCGGGACTAGCGGGAGGGGCTGGGGCCAACGTCCTGACTTTC
v_call: TRBV28; j_call: TRBJ2-7; d_call: NA; clone_size: few; cdr3_aa: CASSLGEDYEQYF; cdr3_nt: TGTGCCAGCAGTTTAGGGGAGGACTACGAGCAGTACTTC
v_call: TRBV7-1; j_call: TRBJ2-7; d_call: NA; clone_size: few; cdr3_aa: CASSSGTDYEQYF; cdr3_nt: TGTGCCAGCAGCTCAGGGACAGACTACGAGCAGTACTTC
v_call: TRBV4-1; j_call: TRBJ2-2; d_call: NA; clone_size: NA; cdr3_aa: CASTGLYTGELFF; cdr3_nt: TGCGCCAGCACGGGACTCTACACCGGGGAGCTGTTTTTT
v_call: TRBV18; j_call: TRBJ2-7; d_call: TRBD1; clone_size: NA; cdr3_aa: CASSHDFRDRPNLLQDEQYF; cdr3_nt: TGTGCCAGCTCACACGACTTCCGGGACAGGCCAAACCTTTTACAGGACGAGCAGTACTTC
v_call: TRBV6-8; j_call: TRBJ1-4; d_call: NA; clone_size: NA; cdr3_aa: CASSYRRGGEKLFF; cdr3_nt: TGTGCCAGCAGTTACCGCAGGGGCGGTGAAAAACTGTTTTTT
v_call: TRBV6-8; j_call: TRBJ2-2; d_call: NA; clone_size: few; cdr3_aa: CASREDGGELFF; cdr3_nt: TGTGCCAGCAGAGAAGATGGGGGGGAGCTGTTTTTT
v_call: TRBV6-8; j_call: TRBJ2-7; d_call: NA; clone_size: NA; cdr3_aa: CASSWVTYEQYF; cdr3_nt: TGTGCCAGCAGTTGGGTCACCTACGAGCAGTACTTC
v_call: TRBV6-8; j_call: TRBJ1-1; d_call: NA; clone_size: NA; cdr3_aa: CASSYGPPGSEAFF; cdr3_nt: TGTGCCAGCAGTTACGGTCCCCCGGGCTCTGAAGCTTTCTTT
v_call: TRBV5-1; j_call: TRBJ2-5; d_call: NA; clone_size: NA; cdr3_aa: CASSLEIQQGTHGGTQYF; cdr3_nt: TGCGCCAGCAGCTTAGAGATACAACAGGGAACCCACGGTGGGACCCAGTACTTC
v_call: TRBV19; j_call: TRBJ2-3; d_call: NA; clone_size: NA; cdr3_aa: CASRAADTQYF; cdr3_nt: TGTGCCAGTAGGGCTGCAGATACGCAGTATTTT
v_call: TRBV28; j_call: TRBJ2-7; d_call: NA; clone_size: NA; cdr3_aa: CASSSEKRSYEQYF; cdr3_nt: TGTGCCAGCAGTTCCGAGAAACGCTCCTACGAGCAGTACTTC
v_call: TRBV7-4; j_call: TRBJ2-1; d_call: NA; clone_size: few; cdr3_aa: CASSLVGDGEQFF; cdr3_nt: TGTGCCAGCAGCTTAGTCGGCGACGGTGAGCAGTTCTTC
v_call: TRBV28; j_call: TRBJ1-5; d_call: TRBD1; clone_size: NA; cdr3_aa: CASSRIQGGFQPQHF; cdr3_nt: TGTGCCAGCAGTAGAATACAGGGGGGTTTTCAGCCCCAGCATTTT
v_call: TRBV11-3; j_call: TRBJ2-7; d_call: TRBD2; clone_size: few; cdr3_aa: CASSLGGGYYEQYF; cdr3_nt: TGTGCCAGCAGCTTAGGCGGGGGGTACTACGAGCAGTACTTC
v_call: TRBV18; j_call: TRBJ2-2; d_call: TRBD2; clone_size: NA; cdr3_aa: CASSRTSGLNTGELFF; cdr3_nt: TGTGCCAGCTCTCGGACTAGCGGGTTGAACACCGGGGAGCTGTTTTTT
v_call: TRBV19; j_call: TRBJ1-1; d_call: NA; clone_size: few; cdr3_aa: CASIGKGPTEAFF; cdr3_nt: TGTGCCAGTATAGGTAAGGGCCCCACTGAAGCTTTCTTT
v_call: TRBV11-3; j_call: TRBJ2-1; d_call: TRBD2; clone_size: NA; cdr3_aa: CASSLGGGTSRNEQFF; cdr3_nt: TGTGCCAGCAGCTTAGGGGGAGGGACTAGTAGGAATGAGCAGTTCTTC
v_call: TRBV5-1; j_call: TRBJ2-5; d_call: NA; clone_size: NA; cdr3_aa: CASSLGAGRETQYF; cdr3_nt: TGCGCCAGCAGCTTGGGGGCAGGACGAGAGACCCAGTACTTC
v_call: TRBV6-8; j_call: TRBJ1-1; d_call: NA; clone_size: NA; cdr3_aa: CAISLDISTEAFF; cdr3_nt: TGTGCCATCAGCCTCGACATTTCCACTGAAGCTTTCTTT
v_call: TRBV10-3; j_call: TRBJ2-7; d_call: TRBD1; clone_size: NA; cdr3_aa: CAISGDRGSYEQYF; cdr3_nt: TGTGCCATCAGTGGAGACAGGGGTTCCTACGAGCAGTACTTC